Presented here are 29 T cell receptor beta chains from one specimen sequenced in a study of Graves' ophthalmopathy and Graves' hyperthyroidism. Amplification of the TCR beta CDR3 regions used RNA transcripts (as template). Second-round multiplex PCR followed a first-round RT-PCR using HTBI primers. Using its own MiXCR run on the multiplex PCR reads, TCRdb lists one record per CDR3 protein. Of a few hundred thousand distinct CDR3 sequences listed, 15% to 20% are singletons. Sequenced input: peripheral blood. The receptors were gathered from an adult man with Graves' ophthalmopathy.

The J gene is TRBJ2-5, the V gene TRBV6-5, with TRBD1 matching over 9 bases. The J segment lost 3 bases and the V segment lost 2 bases, leaving 4 bases of the junction unmatched. This CDR3 comprises 15 residues. Germline CDR1 is MNHEY and CDR2 is SVGAGI. The CDR3 coding sequence is TGTGCCAGCAGTTACCAGGGACAGGGAAAAGAGACCCAGTACTTC. Translation: CASSYQGQGKETQYF.

This clonotype was counted many times. The chain employs TRBV20-1 and TRBJ2-2; 11 nucleotides agree with TRBD2. V gave up 5 bases and J gave up 1 base; unmatched junction bases: 6. CDR3 size: 16 residues. Germline lookup yields CDR1 DFQATT and CDR2 SNEGSKA (reference sequence). The CDR3 DNA follows: TGCAGTGCTTCCCCCCTAGCGGGGGGGAACACCGGGGAGCTGTTTTTT. It yields the protein CSASPLAGGNTGELFF.

This clonotype was seen at least ten times. The V and J genes are TRBV28 and TRBJ1-2; no reliable D call. Germline CDR1 MDHEN, CDR2 SYDVKM. CDR3 size: 13 residues. V was shortened by 8 bases and J by 5 bases, with 15 bases between the two germline ends. The CDR3 sequence is CASAAGSLYGYTF. As DNA, the CDR3 is TGTGCCAGCGCGGCCGGAAGCTTATATGGCTACACCTTC.

This clonotype was seen only a few times. This rearrangement joins TRBV6-5 to TRBJ1-6; a weak D match, TRBD1 (6 bases). CDR1 is MNHEY, CDR2 SVGAGI, per germline. The CDR3 sequence is 15 residues long. The germline V and J ends were trimmed by 4 bases and 4 bases, with 11 bases remaining between them. CDR3 amino acids: CASSSRTAYNSPLHF. The CDR3 DNA is TGTGCCAGCAGTTCCCGGACAGCTTATAATTCACCCCTCCACTTT.

This clonotype was detected ten times or more. V usage is TRBV6-1 and J usage is TRBJ1-5; D perhaps matches TRBD1 (6 bases). This CDR3 has 15 amino acids. Germline lookup yields CDR1 MNHNS and CDR2 SASEGT. Trimming took 5 bases from V and 4 from J, leaving 15 bases between them. The CDR3 bases are TGTGCCAGCAGTCAGGGGACACCTTTTAATCAGCCCCAGCATTTT. It translates to CASSQGTPFNQPQHF.

This clonotype was seen repeatedly, ten times or more. The V gene is TRBV12-3 or TRBV12-4, the J gene TRBJ2-7; D remains ambiguous. CDR3 length: 14 amino acids. Trimming removed 6 bases at V and 0 bases at J, with 12 bases between. CDR3: CASSSGRSSYEQYF. The CDR3 nucleotides are TGTGCCAGCAGCTCCGGCAGGTCCTCCTACGAGCAGTACTTC.

This clonotype occurred many times. V and J are TRBV11-2 and TRBJ1-2, with D unclear. The CDR3 extends over 12 amino acids. Germline V gene lookup returns CDR1 SGHAT and CDR2 FQNNGV. V lost 10 bases and J 7 bases, leaving 16 bases between the germline ends. The CDR3: CAILLPGGGYTF. For the CDR3, the DNA is TGTGCCATCCTACTGCCCGGAGGTGGCTACACCTTC.

In its sample, this clonotype was seen many times. The V and J genes are TRBV4-1 and TRBJ1-2, with D perhaps TRBD1 (6 bases). The CDR3 is 15 amino acids. Germline V gene sequence: CDR1 MGHRA, CDR2 YSYEKL. Between the trimmed V and J ends, which lost 1 base and 5 bases, there was a span of 14 bases. Written as DNA, the CDR3 is TGCGCCAGCAGCCAAGGACGGGGGGCAAGGTATGGCTACACCTTC. Translation gives CASSQGRGARYGYTF.

This clonotype appeared many times. This chain links TRBV20-1 with TRBJ2-2, with D maybe TRBD2 (6 bases). V lost 6 bases and J 2 bases, leaving 10 bases between the germline ends. Germline assignment: CDR1 DFQATT and CDR2 SNEGSKA (reference sequence). This CDR3 contains 13 residues. The chain's CDR3 is CSAGTPNTGELFF. CDR3 DNA sequence: TGCAGTGCCGGGACTCCTAACACCGGGGAGCTGTTTTTT.

Ten or more counts support this clonotype. The J gene is TRBJ1-5, the V gene TRBV9; no clear D gene. This CDR3 has 15 amino acids. V dropped 0 bases and J dropped 0 bases, with 7 bases sitting between them. Looked up from germline, CDR1 is SGDLS and CDR2 is YYNGEE. The CDR3 is CASSVGLDSNQPQHF. In DNA, the CDR3 is TGTGCCAGCAGCGTAGGTCTGGATAGCAATCAGCCCCAGCATTTT. The full variable domain, its missing parts supplied by reference TRBV9 and TRBJ1-5, is DSGVTQTPKHLITATGQRVTLRCSPRSGDLSVYWYQQSLDQGLQFLIQYYNGEERAKGNILERFSAQQFPDLHSELNLSSLELGDSALYFCASSVGLDSNQPQHFGDGTRLSIL.

This clonotype appeared many times. DNA of the CDR3: TGTGCCAGCAGCCTCGACATGTCGGCCCCTGAGGTGCATTTT. This encodes CASSLDMSAPEVHF. The chain joins TRBV28 to TRBJ1-5; D is unresolved. V was cut by 6 bases and J by 15 bases, with 24 bases left in between. The CDR3 is 14 residues long. Germline values: CDR1 MDHEN, CDR2 SYDVKM.

The chain carries TRBV2 and TRBJ1-1; 10 nucleotides align to TRBD1. The junction had 7 bases not matched to a gene; V was cut back by 2 bases and J by 4 bases. The CDR3 is 16 amino acids. In germline, CDR1 is SNHLY, CDR2 FYNNEI. CDR3 nucleotide sequence: TGTGCCAGCAGTGAAATTGGGACAGGGGTGGGCACTGAAGCTTTCTTT. Residues: CASSEIGTGVGTEAFF.

The chain combines TRBV6-1 with TRBJ2-5, with TRBD2 matching 7 bases. V lost 6 bases and J lost 2; bases outside the gene matches: 6. The CDR3 covers 14 residues. Germline-derived CDR1 and CDR2 are MNHNS and SASEGT. The CDR3 reads CASRRDGGQETQYF. The CDR3 coding sequence is TGTGCCAGCAGACGGGACGGGGGGCAAGAGACCCAGTACTTC.

This clonotype was observed many times. The chain joins TRBV2 to TRBJ1-2; unclear D gene. The V gene's germline CDR1 is SNHLY and CDR2 FYNNEI. This CDR3 is built from 14 residues. Deletions cut 6 bases from V and 6 bases from J, with 17 bases between. CDR3 sequence (DNA): TGTGCCAGCAGAAAGACAACCCCCGACCATGGCTACACCTTC. Translation gives CASRKTTPDHGYTF.

This clonotype was found many times. The rearrangement links TRBV5-1 to TRBJ2-7, with a possible D match to TRBD1 (6 bases). Between the trimmed V and J ends, which lost 0 bases and 2 bases, there was a span of 12 bases. CDR1 SGHRS and CDR2 YFSETQ come from the germline V gene. This CDR3 has 15 amino acids. The CDR3 is CASSLDSTGTYEQYF. DNA for the CDR3: TGCGCCAGCAGCTTGGATAGTACAGGGACCTACGAGCAGTACTTC.

This clonotype was seen ten or more times. Since a much larger clone is just one base distant, this may be a read error. The chain couples TRBV29-1 to TRBJ2-6; weak D call: TRBD2 (6 bases). CDR1 SQVTM and CDR2 ANQGSEA come from the germline V gene. V shed 8 bases and J shed 0 bases, with 14 bases lying between them. This CDR3 contains 15 residues. For the CDR3, the DNA is TGCAGCACCGTGGGAGGAAGCTCTGGGGCCAACGTCCTGACTTTC. Translating gives CSTVGGSSGANVLTF.

This clonotype was picked up many times. This likely comes from a read error, as the CDR3 has no conserved phenylalanine or tryptophan at its end. No DNA is shown, since the ends of the CDR3 on it are uncertain; the CDR3 is the one TCRdb lists. The chain links TRBV27 to TRBJ2-5; the table gives TRBD1 as D, unverified against the DNA. A total of 11 residues make up the CDR3, ends included. CDR1 is MNHEY, CDR2 SMNVEV, per germline (reference sequence). CDR3 protein: CASQLGPGSEI.

This clonotype was counted at least ten times. The rearrangement joins TRBV9 to TRBJ1-2; the match to TRBD1 covers 9 bases. The CDR3 runs 17 residues. The germline V gene encodes CDR1 SGDLS and CDR2 YYNGEE. The V segment lost 3 bases and the J segment 0 bases; nucleotides outside the gene matches: 9. The CDR3 DNA reads TGTGCCAGCAGCGCCGGGACAGGGTCACGCCCTAACTATGGCTACACCTTC. It is translated as CASSAGTGSRPNYGYTF.

At least ten counts were recorded for this clonotype. This sequence joins TRBV12-3 or TRBV12-4 and TRBJ1-1; tentatively, D is TRBD1 (5 bases). Trimming cost V 7 bases and J 1 base, with 13 bases left between them. CDR3 length: 14 residues. In nucleotides, the CDR3 is TGTGCCAGCACCATGACAGAGGGGAACACTGAAGCTTTCTTT. The encoded protein is CASTMTEGNTEAFF.

This clonotype was seen many times. V gene TRBV5-5 combines with J gene TRBJ2-7; 9 bases are shared with TRBD1. From germline, CDR1 is SGHKS and CDR2 YYEKEE (reference sequence). CDR3 length equals 15 residues. The ends lost 0 bases at V and 3 bases at J; junction bases unmatched: 4. The CDR3 protein is CASSLAQGAYYEQYF. As DNA, the CDR3 is TGTGCCAGCAGCTTGGCACAGGGGGCTTACTACGAGCAGTACTTC.

The V call is TRBV6-1, the J call TRBJ1-1; the D gene is possibly TRBD1 (5 bases). This CDR3 is built from 16 residues. V was clipped by 6 bases and J by 0 bases, with 17 bases between them. The germline gives CDR1 MNHNS, CDR2 SASEGT. CDR3 in DNA: TGTGCCAGCAGCCGGGACGACCCTATGATGAACACTGAAGCTTTCTTT. Translated: CASSRDDPMMNTEAFF.

In this sample, this clonotype turned up many times. The chain links TRBV6-5 to TRBJ2-7; D unresolved. The CDR3 length is 11 residues. V gave up 5 bases and J gave up 5 bases, with 7 bases separating them. The germline CDR1 and CDR2 sequences are MNHEY and SVGAGI. CDR3 residues: CASSPRNEQYF. In DNA form, the CDR3 reads TGTGCCAGCAGTCCTCGGAACGAGCAGTACTTC.

At least ten counts were recorded for this clonotype. V and J are TRBV20-1 and TRBJ1-2, with D maybe TRBD1 (5 bases). Germline CDR1 reads DFQATT; CDR2 reads SNEGSKA (reference sequence). The CDR3 consists of 14 residues. V lost 0 bases and J lost 1, with 9 bases in between. In DNA, the CDR3 is TGCAGTGCTAGAGATTCGGGGGGTAACTATGGCTACACCTTC. Residues: CSARDSGGNYGYTF.

V gene TRBV2 combines with J gene TRBJ2-7, with D perhaps TRBD2 (6 bases). The V gene lost 8 bases and the J gene lost 4 bases, with 12 bases spanning the gap. There are 12 residues in the CDR3. Germline-derived CDR1 and CDR2 are SNHLY and FYNNEI. CDR3 in DNA: TGTGCCAGCTACGGGGGTTCGTACGAGCAGTACTTC. This gives the protein CASYGGSYEQYF.

The sample holds many counts of this clonotype. The genes are TRBV28 and TRBJ1-2, with D tentatively TRBD1 (5 bases). The CDR3 consists of 13 residues. Germline CDR1 and CDR2: MDHEN and SYDVKM. V lost 6 bases, J lost 6 bases, and 14 bases lay in between. CDR3 nucleotide sequence: TGTGCCAGCAGACCAGGAGGAGGGGATGGCTACACCTTC. It specifies CASRPGGGDGYTF.

At least ten counts were recorded for this clonotype. The chain couples TRBV29-1 to TRBJ2-5; D gene ambiguous. CDR3 length: 14 residues. Germline CDR1 and CDR2: SQVTM and ANQGSEA. V was shortened by 8 bases and J by 0 bases, with 16 bases between the two germline ends. The CDR3 loop reads CSSKSQQYQETQYF. CDR3 sequence (DNA): TGCAGCTCTAAATCCCAACAGTACCAAGAGACCCAGTACTTC.

This clonotype was detected many times. The rearrangement joins TRBV29-1 to TRBJ2-7; a weak D match, TRBD1 (6 bases). Germline V lookup: CDR1 SQVTM, CDR2 ANQGSEA. This CDR3 is 14 amino acids long. Trimming removed 4 bases at V and 2 bases at J, with 15 bases between. The CDR3 region is CSVGSPQGPYEQYF. For the CDR3, the DNA is TGCAGCGTTGGGTCGCCGCAGGGGCCCTACGAGCAGTACTTC.

This clonotype came up many times. At one of its ends the junction is not consistent with the germline gene, which may arise from a read error. V is TRBV7-7 and J is TRBJ2-5; D perhaps matches TRBD1 (5 bases). The CDR3 consists of 14 residues. The germline V gene has CDR1 SSHAT and CDR2 FNYEAQ (reference sequence). CDR3 sequence: CASSLIGAGETQYF. For the CDR3, the DNA is TGTGCTAGCAGCTTAATAGGGGCCGGAGAGACCCAGTACTTC. Supplemented by reference TRBV7-7 and TRBJ2-5, the full variable domain reads GAGVSQSPRYKVTKRGQDVTLRCDPISSHATLYWYQQALGQGPEFLTYFNYEAQPDKSGLPSDRFSAERPEGSISTLTIQRTEQRDSAMYRCASSLIGAGETQYFGPGTRLLVL.

The V call is TRBV7-2, the J call TRBJ2-7, with a possible D match to TRBD2 (7 bases). Trimming pared 5 bases from V and 5 bases from J, leaving 13 bases between. CDR1 and CDR2 (germline): SGHTA, FQGNSA. The CDR3 is made up of 13 amino acids. CDR3 nucleotides: TGTACCAGCAGCCACCGGGGGGCCCACGAGCAGTACTTC. Translation gives CTSSHRGAHEQYF. Full variable domain (missing parts from reference TRBV7-2 and TRBJ2-7): GAGVSQSPSNKVTEKGKDVELRCDPISGHTALYWYRQSLGQGLEFLIYFQGNSAPDKSGLPSDRFSAERTGGSVSTLTIQRTQQEDSAVYLCTSSHRGAHEQYFGPGTRLTVT.